The 2 T cell receptor beta chains reported below all come from one sample, sequenced in a study of blood T cell repertoires in COVID-19. The repertoire was sequenced with immunoSEQ multiplex PCR; TCRdb's copy has only in-frame clones and lacks some. The sample records some 240,000 clones, about three quarters being singletons. Input material: peripheral blood. These receptors originate from a woman between 70 and 85 years old with acute or convalescent COVID-19.

V and J are TRBV5-1 and TRBJ1-1; 8 nucleotides align to TRBD1. This CDR3 region has 16 residues. With 0 bases clipped from V and 4 bases from J, the junction kept 8 bases outside the gene matches. From germline, CDR1 is SGHRS and CDR2 YFSETQ. The CDR3, as DNA: TGCGCCAGCAGCTTGGCCGTAAGAACAGGGGGCACTGAAGCTTTCTTT. Amino acid sequence: CASSLAVRTGGTEAFF.

The rearrangement joins TRBV4-1 to TRBJ2-5; TRBD1 matches at 7 bases. CDR3 size: 15 residues. The germline gives CDR1 MGHRA, CDR2 YSYEKL. V lost 1 base, J lost 3 bases, and 5 bases stayed unmatched. CDR3 in DNA: TGCGCCAGCAGCCAAGTCACGACAGGGAAAGAGACCCAGTACTTC. This codes for CASSQVTTGKETQYF.